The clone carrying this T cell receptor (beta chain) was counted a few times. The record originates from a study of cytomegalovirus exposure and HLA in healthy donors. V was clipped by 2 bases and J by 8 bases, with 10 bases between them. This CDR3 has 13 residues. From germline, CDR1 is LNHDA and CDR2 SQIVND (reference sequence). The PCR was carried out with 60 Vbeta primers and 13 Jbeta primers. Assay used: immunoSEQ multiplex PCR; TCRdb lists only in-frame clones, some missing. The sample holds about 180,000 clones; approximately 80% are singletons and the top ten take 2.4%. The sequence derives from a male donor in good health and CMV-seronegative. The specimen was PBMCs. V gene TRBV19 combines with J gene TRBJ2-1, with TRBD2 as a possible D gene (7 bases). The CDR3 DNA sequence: TGTGCCAGTAGTATAAGGGGGGGTGATGAGCAGTTCTTC. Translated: CASSIRGGDEQFF. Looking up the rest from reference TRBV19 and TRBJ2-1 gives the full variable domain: DGGITQSPKYLFRKEGQNVTLSCEQNLNHDAMYWYRQDPGQGLRLIYYSQIVNDFQKGDIAEGYSVSREKKESFPLTVTSAQKNPTAFYLCASSIRGGDEQFFGPGTRLTVL.